A selection of T cell receptor beta chains follows, all from one sample in a study of T cells after yellow fever vaccination. TCRdb re-analysed the 5' RACE reads in MiXCR, keeping a single row per CDR3 protein. Seen here are some 390,000 distinct CDR3 sequences, around 19% observed once, and the top ten hold 15% to 20%. Sequenced material: PBMCs, taken before the yellow fever booster vaccination. The receptors stem from a man aged 18 to 30 who received the YFV17D yellow fever vaccine. Both conserved end residues are part of each CDR3. The D gene is left open where the match is weak. Expanded clones get a size class; other rows say once, few or many, or leave the size out.

clone_size	v_call	j_call	d_call	cdr3_nt	cdr3_aa
NA	TRBV5-1	TRBJ2-5	NA	TGCGCCAGCAGCTTGGGGCTCCCTGAAGAGACCCAGTACTTC	CASSLGLPEETQYF
NA	TRBV4-1	TRBJ2-3	TRBD2	TGCGCCAGCAGCCAAGATTTGGCTAGCGGAGCAGATACGCAGTATTTT	CASSQDLASGADTQYF
many	TRBV12-3/TRBV12-4	TRBJ2-2	NA	TGTGCCAGCAGTCGACTCGCCGGGGAGCTGTTTTTT	CASSRLAGELFF
NA	TRBV12-3/TRBV12-4	TRBJ2-2	TRBD1	TGTGCCAGCAGTTCCAGGGGGACGGCTACCGGGGAGCTGTTTTTT	CASSSRGTATGELFF
NA	TRBV7-9	TRBJ1-4	NA	TGTGCCAGCAGCCGAGACAGTACTAATGAAAAACTGTTTTTT	CASSRDSTNEKLFF
few	TRBV7-6	TRBJ2-1	NA	TGTGCCAGCAGCTTAGAGCCTTCCTGGACTACGGATGAGCAGTTCTTC	CASSLEPSWTTDEQFF
few	TRBV29-1	TRBJ2-3	NA	TGCAGCGGTTTCTACAGGCCTAGCACAGATACGCAGTATTTT	CSGFYRPSTDTQYF
NA	TRBV6-6	TRBJ2-2	TRBD2	TGTGCCAGCAGTTACTTGGCGGGGGGGCAAACCGGGGAGCTGTTTTTT	CASSYLAGGQTGELFF
few	TRBV12-3/TRBV12-4	TRBJ1-5	NA	TGTGCCAGCAGTTTTCTGGACGCCGGTCAGCCCCAGCATTTT	CASSFLDAGQPQHF
few	TRBV2	TRBJ2-6	TRBD1	TGTGCCAGCAGTGTGCGGCACAGGGGGCCCACCCGCTCTGGGGCCAACGTCCTGACTTTC	CASSVRHRGPTRSGANVLTF
many	TRBV20-1	TRBJ2-5	NA	TGCAGTGCTAGACTGGAGACCCAGTACTTC	CSARLETQYF
NA	TRBV4-1	TRBJ1-1	NA	TGCGCCAGCAGACTTATCGGGACACGCAACACTGAAGCTTTCTTT	CASRLIGTRNTEAFF
NA	TRBV7-2	TRBJ2-1	TRBD2	TGTGCCAGCAGGTTAGCGGGGAACAATGAGCAGTTCTTC	CASRLAGNNEQFF
NA	TRBV19	TRBJ2-2	TRBD1	TGTGCCAGTAGTCCGGACAGGGGCACCGGGGAGCTGTTTTTT	CASSPDRGTGELFF
NA	TRBV2	TRBJ2-1	TRBD2	TGTGCCAGCACCCCTCGAGGGCATACGGGGGGTGAGCAGTTCTTC	CASTPRGHTGGEQFF
NA	TRBV20-1	TRBJ2-2	NA	TGCCCGGGCGTCCGAGGGACTGGGTGCCACACCGGGGAGCTGTTTTTT	CPGVRGTGCHTGELFF
few	TRBV7-2	TRBJ1-1	TRBD1	TGTGCCAGCAGCATACGGACAGGGAACACTGAAGCTTTCTTT	CASSIRTGNTEAFF
NA	TRBV7-2	TRBJ1-5	TRBD1	TGTGCCAGCAGCTTACAGGGGGCGGCCGTACAGCCCCAGCATTTT	CASSLQGAAVQPQHF
NA	TRBV7-2	TRBJ1-1	TRBD1	TGTGCCAGCAGCTTCCCCCGACAGGGCTCACTGAACACTGAAGCTTTCTTT	CASSFPRQGSLNTEAFF
many	TRBV20-1	TRBJ2-2	NA	TGCAGTGCTAAAGCCAGGGAGAACACCGGGGAGCTGTTTTTT	CSAKARENTGELFF
many	TRBV6-1	TRBJ1-5	TRBD1	TGTGCCAGTTCCCGGGACAGGGTTGATCAGCCCCAGCATTTT	CASSRDRVDQPQHF
many	TRBV5-1	TRBJ2-5	NA	TGCGCCAGCAGCGATCCGATAGGGGCCCAGTACTTC	CASSDPIGAQYF
NA	TRBV5-1	TRBJ2-2	NA	TGCGCCAGCAGCTTGGTTGCGGACCGGAGCGCCGGGGAGCTGTTTTTT	CASSLVADRSAGELFF
NA	TRBV24-1	TRBJ2-3	TRBD1	TGTGCCACCAGTGACCCGGGACAGGGGGCGACAGATACGCAGTATTTT	CATSDPGQGATDTQYF
hyperexpanded	TRBV27	TRBJ2-7	TRBD2	TGTGCCAGCAGCCAATGGGGGGGTACGCCCTACGAGCAGTACTTC	CASSQWGGTPYEQYF
NA	TRBV7-6	TRBJ2-1	TRBD1	TGTGCCAGCAGCGCACGACCGGGACAGGGGCGCCACAATGAGCAGTTCTTC	CASSARPGQGRHNEQFF
few	TRBV15	TRBJ1-6	NA	TGTGCCACCAGCAGACCCGCGGGGGGAAGCTATAATTCACCCCTCCACTTT	CATSRPAGGSYNSPLHF
NA	TRBV7-2	TRBJ1-1	TRBD1	TGTGCCAGCAGCCCCCGGACAGGGGGTTTCACTGAAGCTTTCTTT	CASSPRTGGFTEAFF
NA	TRBV20-1	TRBJ2-7	NA	TGCAGTGCTCCCCCGCTGCAGGGCTACGAGCAGTACTTC	CSAPPLQGYEQYF
many	TRBV6-1	TRBJ1-5	NA	TGTGCCAGCAGGCCAGCAGGGTTTAGCAATCAGCCCCAGCATTTT	CASRPAGFSNQPQHF
NA	TRBV18	TRBJ2-1	NA	TGTGCCAGCTCACCCCGACAGGCAACAAATGAGCAGTTCTTC	CASSPRQATNEQFF
many	TRBV5-1	TRBJ2-1	TRBD1	TGCGCCAGCAGCTTGGCTACAGGGGCGGATGAGCAGTTCTTC	CASSLATGADEQFF
few	TRBV20-1	TRBJ2-4	NA	TGCAGTGCTAGAATAACGTATGGAAACATTCAGTACTTC	CSARITYGNIQYF
many	TRBV5-6	TRBJ1-5	TRBD1	TGTGCCAGCACCCCGGATGGACAGGGGTATCAGCCCCAGCATTTT	CASTPDGQGYQPQHF
few	TRBV20-1	TRBJ2-7	TRBD1	TGCAGTGCTAGACAGGGGGCGTTCTACGAGCAGTACTTC	CSARQGAFYEQYF
NA	TRBV27	TRBJ1-4	TRBD1	TGTGCCAGCAGTTTACAAACAGGGGGGGATGAAAAACTGTTTTTT	CASSLQTGGDEKLFF
NA	TRBV5-1	TRBJ1-1	NA	TGCGCCAGCAATACGGCGAATCAAATCTACACTGAAGCTTTCTTT	CASNTANQIYTEAFF
NA	TRBV7-6	TRBJ2-1	TRBD2	TGTGCCAGCAGCTTACCCCTAGCGGGGTCGACCTACAATGAGCAGTTCTTC	CASSLPLAGSTYNEQFF
NA	TRBV6-5	TRBJ2-2	TRBD2	TGTGCCAGCAGTTCCCCCACTAGCGGGGTAGCCGGGGAGCTGTTTTTT	CASSSPTSGVAGELFF
few	TRBV7-2	TRBJ1-5	NA	TGTGCCAGCAGCTTAGCAGGGACCTACAATCAGCCCCAGCATTTT	CASSLAGTYNQPQHF